The clone carrying this T cell receptor beta chain came up many times. Using MiXCR, TCRdb re-called clones from the PCR reads. The sample carries 30,000 to 35,000 clones, about 30% recorded once. This specimen comes from a study of metastatic and nonmetastatic thyroid tumors. Thyroid surgery took place with no prior treatment in any patient. The CDR3 runs to 15 residues. Germline V lookup: CDR1 MDHEN, CDR2 SYDVKM. Trimming pared 0 bases from V and 0 bases from J, leaving 9 bases between. V gene TRBV28 combines with J gene TRBJ2-7; D may be TRBD1 (7 bases). The source is a female donor with papillary thyroid cancer or a benign thyroid nodule (not recorded which). Some clones in this sample may be carry-over from other donors' samples. Input material: blood. CDR3 in amino acids: CASSLWRDSSYEQYF. CDR3 DNA sequence: TGTGCCAGCAGTTTATGGCGGGACAGCTCCTACGAGCAGTACTTC.